Detailed here is one T cell receptor (beta chain). Its specificity is unknown. A much larger clone lies one base from this, so it may be a read error. The source of the sample is a study of CD8 T cells in ankylosing spondylitis. Findings and caveats of the study: Blood from ankylosing spondylitis patients appeared to carry a characteristic roughly 8-variant TCR beta motif.

TCRdb reanalysed the 5' RACE reads using MiXCR and keeps one entry per CDR3 protein. Of 700,000 to 850,000 distinct CDR3 sequences in the sample, 12% were seen once. The CDR3 is 12 residues long. The chain is built from TRBV12-3 or TRBV12-4 and TRBJ1-2; TRBD1 is a possible D gene (6 bases). The TCR comes from a male donor with ankylosing spondylitis. Specimen: blood, either unsorted or a sorted T cell fraction (not recorded which). The DNA for the CDR3 is TGTGCCAGCAGTCAACAGGGCTATGGCTACATCTTC. Its protein product is CASSQQGYGYIF.